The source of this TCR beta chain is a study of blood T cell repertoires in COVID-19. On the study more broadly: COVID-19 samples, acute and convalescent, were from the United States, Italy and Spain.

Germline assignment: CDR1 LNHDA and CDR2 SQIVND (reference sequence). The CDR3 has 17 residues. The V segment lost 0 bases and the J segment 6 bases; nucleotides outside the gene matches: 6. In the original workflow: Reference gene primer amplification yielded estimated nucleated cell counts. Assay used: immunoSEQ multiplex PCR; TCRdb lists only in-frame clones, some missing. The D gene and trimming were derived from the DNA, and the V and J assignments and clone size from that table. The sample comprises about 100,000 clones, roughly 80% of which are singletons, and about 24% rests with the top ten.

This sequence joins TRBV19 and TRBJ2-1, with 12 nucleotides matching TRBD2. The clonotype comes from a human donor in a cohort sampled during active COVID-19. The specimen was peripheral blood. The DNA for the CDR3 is TGTGCCAGTAGTATAGACCAGACTAGCGGGAGAATCAATGAGCAGTTCTTC. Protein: CASSIDQTSGRINEQFF.